This TCR beta chain emerged from a study of Graves' ophthalmopathy and Graves' hyperthyroidism. Study overall: Stable hyperthyroidism meant no ophthalmopathy within 18 months of follow-up. Study-level results: Forecasting of ophthalmopathy progression by the model achieved less than 71% sensitivity and less than 80% specificity.

The diagnostic workup employed clinical symptoms, serum thyroxine, TRAb, thyroid ultrasound and orbital computed tomography. This CDR3 contains 13 residues. Trimming stripped 3 bases from V and 6 bases from J, with 13 bases between. Germline V lookup: CDR1 SGDLS, CDR2 YYNGEE. The table lists this clonotype with many counts. Its specificity is unknown. For repertoire sequencing, the TCR beta CDR3 regions were amplified from RNA transcripts. After a first-round RT-PCR with HTBI primers, a second-round multiplex PCR was run. One entry per CDR3 protein, called by TCRdb with MiXCR from the multiplex PCR reads. The sample lists over a million distinct CDR3 sequences, less than 45% occurring once.

Sequenced: peripheral blood or thyroid tissue (not recorded which). The V and J genes are TRBV9 and TRBJ2-7, with D perhaps matching TRBD1 (6 bases). This receptor was taken from an adult man with Graves' hyperthyroidism. The CDR3 DNA reads TGTGCCAGCAGCGAAGGGGGAACGAGCGAGCAGTACTTC. Its translation is CASSEGGTSEQYF.